The rows below give T cell receptor beta chains drawn from one sample of a study of cytomegalovirus exposure and HLA in healthy donors. The method was immunoSEQ multiplex PCR; TCRdb's version includes in-frame clones alone and lacks a portion of them. Among 120,000 or so clones listed, about three quarters were seen once. The sequenced sample was PBMCs. These receptors all come from a female donor in good health and CMV-seronegative. CDR3s leave out the opening cysteine and the closing phenylalanine or tryptophan. The order of the fields is V gene, J gene, clone size, CDR3 protein. Only some rows state a clone size, as once, few, many or a class for expanded clones.

V: TRBV2; J: TRBJ2-7; size: -; CDR3: ASREDRIKSYEQY
V: TRBV7-9; J: TRBJ2-3; size: -; CDR3: ASSFAVTREPPDTQY
V: TRBV18; J: TRBJ2-7; size: -; CDR3: ASSPYRQGANEQY
V: TRBV11-1; J: TRBJ2-1; size: -; CDR3: ASSAAGGIDEQF
V: TRBV27; J: TRBJ1-2; size: once; CDR3: ASSLSNGGSGGYT
V: TRBV6-4; J: TRBJ1-6; size: few; CDR3: ASSDLTRQGTGSPLH
V: TRBV6-1; J: TRBJ1-1; size: once; CDR3: ASIAGMVLDTEAF
V: TRBV30; J: TRBJ1-2; size: -; CDR3: AWSGSWSGYGYT
V: TRBV2; J: TRBJ2-7; size: -; CDR3: ASSAQGIAYEQY
V: TRBV5-1; J: TRBJ2-4; size: -; CDR3: ASSTLGLGGIQY
V: TRBV11-2; J: TRBJ1-5; size: -; CDR3: ASSLESGYGNQPQH
V: TRBV27; J: TRBJ1-1; size: -; CDR3: ASSQRTGWVNTEAF
V: TRBV5-1; J: TRBJ1-2; size: few; CDR3: ASSFRSEGYT
V: TRBV7-2; J: TRBJ1-4; size: few; CDR3: ASSPGQGAPQSINEKLF
V: TRBV2; J: TRBJ2-3; size: -; CDR3: ASSGLVDSTDTQY
V: TRBV5-1; J: TRBJ2-7; size: -; CDR3: ASSSDRGYEQY
V: TRBV6-4; J: TRBJ2-3; size: -; CDR3: ASSDSGLTDTQY
V: TRBV7-2; J: TRBJ2-1; size: once; CDR3: ASSSGGNRAKQYNEQF
V: TRBV9; J: TRBJ1-6; size: -; CDR3: ASSAAGGDSPLH
V: TRBV28; J: TRBJ1-4; size: -; CDR3: ASSRGRGANEKLL
V: TRBV5-5; J: TRBJ2-2; size: -; CDR3: ASSFSLGDRGRTGELF
V: TRBV18; J: TRBJ2-7; size: -; CDR3: ASSPSGTRTEQY
V: TRBV7-3; J: TRBJ1-4; size: -; CDR3: ASSPGSGPNEKLF
V: TRBV4-1; J: TRBJ1-2; size: once; CDR3: ASSQPRQGSTYGYT
V: TRBV4-2; J: TRBJ2-7; size: -; CDR3: ASSLPGGGVPYEQY
V: TRBV23-1; J: TRBJ2-2; size: few; CDR3: ASSQSCPGVDTGELF
V: TRBV20-1; J: TRBJ1-4; size: -; CDR3: SARGVEKLF
V: TRBV20-1; J: TRBJ2-7; size: -; CDR3: SALLSEQY
V: TRBV7-3; J: TRBJ1-1; size: -; CDR3: ASSVQGFGTEAF
V: TRBV15; J: TRBJ2-7; size: -; CDR3: AVGTSGNREQY
V: TRBV2; J: TRBJ1-2; size: -; CDR3: ASSARTGRYGYT
V: TRBV7-9; J: TRBJ2-7; size: -; CDR3: ASSLVSGRFGEQY
V: TRBV10-1; J: TRBJ2-7; size: -; CDR3: ASSERWGDEQY
V: TRBV9; J: TRBJ1-1; size: few; CDR3: ASSEGHLNTEAF
V: TRBV14; J: TRBJ2-7; size: -; CDR3: ASSRMRYEQY
V: TRBV19; J: TRBJ2-2; size: -; CDR3: ASRPGLHTGELF
V: TRBV5-1; J: TRBJ2-1; size: -; CDR3: ASSHVSGSGEQF
V: TRBV9; J: TRBJ2-1; size: -; CDR3: ASSVRLAGGQEQF
V: TRBV9; J: TRBJ2-5; size: -; CDR3: ASSAPTGLAGEETQY
V: TRBV7-9; J: TRBJ2-2; size: -; CDR3: ASSLDITGELF
V: TRBV28; J: TRBJ1-2; size: -; CDR3: ASRDTTSGGYT